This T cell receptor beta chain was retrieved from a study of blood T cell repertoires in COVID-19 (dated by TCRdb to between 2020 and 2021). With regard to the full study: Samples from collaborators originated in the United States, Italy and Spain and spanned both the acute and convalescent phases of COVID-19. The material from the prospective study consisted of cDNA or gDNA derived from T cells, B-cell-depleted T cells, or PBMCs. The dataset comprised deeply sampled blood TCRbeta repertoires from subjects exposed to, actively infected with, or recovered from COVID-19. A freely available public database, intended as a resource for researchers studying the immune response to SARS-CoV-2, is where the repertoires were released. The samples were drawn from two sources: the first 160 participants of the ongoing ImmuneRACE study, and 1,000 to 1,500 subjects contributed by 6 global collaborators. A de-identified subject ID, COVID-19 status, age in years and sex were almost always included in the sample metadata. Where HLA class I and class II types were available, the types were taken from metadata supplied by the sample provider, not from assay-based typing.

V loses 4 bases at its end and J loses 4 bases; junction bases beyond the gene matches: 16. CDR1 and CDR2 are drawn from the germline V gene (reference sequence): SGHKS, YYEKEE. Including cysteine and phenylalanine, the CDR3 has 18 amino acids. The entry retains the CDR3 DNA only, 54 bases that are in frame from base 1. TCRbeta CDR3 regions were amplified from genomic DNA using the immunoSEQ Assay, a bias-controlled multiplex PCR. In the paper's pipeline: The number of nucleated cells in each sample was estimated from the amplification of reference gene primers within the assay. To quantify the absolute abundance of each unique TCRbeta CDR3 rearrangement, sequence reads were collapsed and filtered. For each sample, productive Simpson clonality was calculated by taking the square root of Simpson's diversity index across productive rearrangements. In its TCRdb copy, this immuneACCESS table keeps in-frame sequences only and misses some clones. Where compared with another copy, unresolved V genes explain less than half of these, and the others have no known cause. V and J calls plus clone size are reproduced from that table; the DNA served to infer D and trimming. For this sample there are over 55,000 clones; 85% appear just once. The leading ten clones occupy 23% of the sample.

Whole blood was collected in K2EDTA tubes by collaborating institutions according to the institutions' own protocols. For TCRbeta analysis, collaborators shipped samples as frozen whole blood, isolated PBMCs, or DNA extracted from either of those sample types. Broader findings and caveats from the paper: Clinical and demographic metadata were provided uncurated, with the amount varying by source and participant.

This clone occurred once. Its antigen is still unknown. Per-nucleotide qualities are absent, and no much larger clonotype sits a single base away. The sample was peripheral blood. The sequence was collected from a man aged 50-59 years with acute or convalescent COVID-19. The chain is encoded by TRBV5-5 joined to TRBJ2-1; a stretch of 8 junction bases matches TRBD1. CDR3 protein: CASSPQGGGLGNYNEQFF. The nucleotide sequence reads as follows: TGTGCCAGCAGCCCACAGGGGGGTGGTTTAGGTAATTACAATGAGCAGTTCTTC.